This T cell receptor beta chain was recovered during a study of cytomegalovirus exposure and HLA in healthy donors. General study points: Across donors, most TCRs were seen rarely, yet some public ones were widespread.

PCR amplification relied on 60 Vbeta primers (plus 13 Jbeta primers). The table came from immunoSEQ multiplex PCR; TCRdb's copy has only in-frame clones and leaves some out. The data hold around 150,000 clones, with 84% observed a single time. This clone appeared a single time. Its antigen is not known. The sequenced material came from PBMCs. The TCR comes from a man in his fifties or sixties in good health and CMV-seropositive.

CDR3 amino acids: CASRDQGAEGNTIYF. The CDR3 DNA sequence: TGTGCCAGCAGGGATCAGGGGGCGGAGGGAAACACCATATATTTT. The rearrangement joins TRBV25-1 to TRBJ1-3; TRBD1 matches 8 bases. CDR3 length: 15 amino acids. Germline CDR1 and CDR2: MGHDK and SYGVNS. With V trimmed by 6 bases and J by 4 bases, 8 bases remained unmatched.